The 28 T cell receptor beta chains below were found in one sample sequenced in a study of blood T cell repertoires in COVID-19. Assay: immunoSEQ multiplex PCR; the TCRdb copy retains only in-frame clones and omits some. The data contain roughly 200,000 clones, roughly 77% of them singletons. Specimen: peripheral blood. These receptors were collected from a woman aged 35 to 49 with COVID-19, enrolled during active disease.

This clone was counted at least ten times. The V call is TRBV2, the J call TRBJ1-1; D possibly corresponds to TRBD1 (6 bases). In germline, CDR1 is SNHLY, CDR2 FYNNEI. Between the trimmed V and J ends, which lost 3 bases and 1 base, there was a span of 12 bases. The CDR3 sequence is 15 residues long. The CDR3, as DNA: TGTGCCAGCAGTGAGGTCGGACAGAAGAACACTGAAGCTTTCTTT. It translates to CASSEVGQKNTEAFF.

V usage is TRBV7-2 and J usage is TRBJ2-1; 10 bases agree with TRBD2. In germline, CDR1 is SGHTA, CDR2 FQGNSA. V lost 0 bases to trimming and J lost 4 bases; unmatched junction nucleotides: 6. The CDR3 has 17 residues. Here the CDR3 reads CASSLATGTSEYNEQFF. CDR3 bases: TGTGCCAGCAGCTTAGCTACCGGGACTAGCGAGTACAATGAGCAGTTCTTC.

The V and J genes are TRBV5-1 and TRBJ2-1; D is perhaps TRBD1 (6 bases). V gave up 1 base and J gave up 2 bases, with 13 bases separating them. CDR1 SGHRS and CDR2 YFSETQ come from the germline V gene. CDR3 length: 16 residues. CDR3 nucleotide sequence: TGCGCCAGCAGCTTGACAGGGACCACAACCTACAATGAGCAGTTCTTC. This gives the protein CASSLTGTTTYNEQFF.

This chain joins TRBV3-1 (or the pseudogene TRBV3-2) and TRBJ2-7; maybe TRBD2 (6 bases). The germline V gene encodes CDR1 LGHDT and CDR2 YNNKEL (reference sequence). Trimming pared 4 bases from V and 3 bases from J, leaving 10 bases between. This CDR3 region has 13 residues. The CDR3 bases are TGTGCCAGCAGCCCCAGACTAGTCTACGAGCAGTACTTC. Translated: CASSPRLVYEQYF.

V and J are TRBV2 and TRBJ1-5; TRBD1 aligns across 9 bases. The CDR3 contains 14 residues. V trimming: 7 bases; J trimming: 7 bases; junction bases outside the gene matches: 8. In germline, CDR1 is SNHLY, CDR2 FYNNEI. The CDR3 loop is CASNDRGIWQPQHF. CDR3 nucleotide sequence: TGTGCCAGCAACGACAGGGGGATATGGCAGCCCCAGCATTTT.

This clone appeared once. The rearrangement joins TRBV5-1 to TRBJ1-4, with TRBD1 matching 11 bases. Germline V CDR1 and CDR2: SGHRS, YFSETQ. The CDR3 is 15 residues long. Unmatched junction bases numbered 4, after V lost 5 bases and J lost 4 bases. CDR3 in amino acids: CASSRDRGVNEKLFF. For the CDR3, the DNA is TGCGCCAGCAGTCGGGACAGGGGGGTTAATGAAAAACTGTTTTTT.

This sequence joins TRBV7-2 and TRBJ1-5; D not certain. This CDR3 region has 13 residues. Trimming left V 5 bases short and J 7 bases short, with 12 bases between. Germline V gene sequence: CDR1 SGHTA, CDR2 FQGNSA. The CDR3 nucleotides read TGTGCCAGCAGCCTCGAGGGCGTGCAGCCCCAGCATTTT. This codes for CASSLEGVQPQHF.

This rearrangement joins TRBV2 to TRBJ2-1, with 14 bases matching TRBD2. CDR1 and CDR2 (germline): SNHLY, FYNNEI. The CDR3 loop spans 17 amino acids. J gave up 7 bases and V 3 bases, and 8 bases lay outside the gene matches. The CDR3 is CASSDSGGLAGANEQFF. In DNA form, the CDR3 reads TGTGCCAGCAGTGATAGCGGGGGACTAGCGGGAGCTAATGAGCAGTTCTTC.

The CDR3, as DNA: TGTGCCAGCAGTCCTCAGACAGGGGCCCTTTGGGACAATGAGCAGTTCTTC. Encoded protein: CASSPQTGALWDNEQFF. The chain combines TRBV6-6 with TRBJ2-1; TRBD1 matches 8 bases. V lost 5 bases to trimming and J lost 5 bases; unmatched junction nucleotides: 14. Germline CDR1 is MNHNY and CDR2 is SVGAGI (reference sequence). The CDR3 extends over 17 amino acids.

CDR3 residues: CASRGSVGVEGDEQFF. The CDR3 coding sequence is TGTGCCAGTAGGGGTAGTGTGGGGGTCGAGGGGGATGAGCAGTTCTTC. The gene calls are TRBV19 and TRBJ2-1; possible D gene TRBD1, 6 bases. The CDR3 spans 16 residues. Germline CDR1 reads LNHDA; CDR2 reads SQIVND (reference sequence). Trimming stripped 6 bases from V and 8 bases from J, with 23 bases between.

The genes are TRBV7-6 and TRBJ1-5; D is uncertain. Trimming removed 0 bases at V and 2 bases at J, with 5 bases between. This CDR3 contains 14 residues. Per germline, CDR1 SGHVS and CDR2 FNYEAQ. The CDR3 nucleotides read TGTGCCAGCAGCTTAGCCGGGGGCAATCAGCCCCAGCATTTT. Translated: CASSLAGGNQPQHF.

The genes are TRBV3-1 (or the pseudogene TRBV3-2) and TRBJ2-5; D is perhaps TRBD1 (5 bases). The CDR3 loop spans 13 amino acids. Germline CDR1 reads LGHDT; CDR2 reads YNNKEL (reference sequence). Trimming took off 1 base at V and 3 bases at J, with 6 bases between the two ends. The CDR3 DNA reads TGTGCCAGCAGCCAAGGGACAAAAGAGACCCAGTACTTC. Its protein product is CASSQGTKETQYF.

The chain couples TRBV11-3 to TRBJ2-7; tentative D call: TRBD1 (6 bases). The germline V gene has CDR1 SGHNT and CDR2 YENEEA. The CDR3 has 14 residues. V lost 0 bases, J lost 3 bases, and 9 bases lay in between. The DNA of the CDR3 is TGTGCCAGCAGCTTAGACGGACAGTTCTACGAGCAGTACTTC. Protein: CASSLDGQFYEQYF. Filled out from reference TRBV11-3 and TRBJ2-7, the complete variable domain reads EAGVVQSPRYKIIEKKQPVAFWCNPISGHNTLYWYLQNLGQGPELLIRYENEEAVDDSQLPKDRFSAERLKGVDSTLKIQPAELGDSAVYLCASSLDGQFYEQYFGPGTRLTVT.

The rearrangement uses TRBV14 and TRBJ2-5; 7 bases agree with TRBD2. V lost 4 bases to trimming and J lost 5 bases; unmatched junction nucleotides: 1. Germline CDR1 is SGHDN and CDR2 is FVKESK. CDR3 length: 12 amino acids. Written as DNA, the CDR3 is TGTGCCAGCAGCCCCGGGGGGGAGACCCAGTACTTC. It specifies CASSPGGETQYF.

This clone was observed a handful of times. The chain combines TRBV19 with TRBJ1-6; maybe TRBD1 (5 bases). Trimming cost V 3 bases and J 10 bases, with 16 bases left between them. The CDR3 covers 15 residues. CDR1 is LNHDA and CDR2 is SQIVND in the germline V gene (reference sequence). CDR3 DNA sequence: TGTGCCAGTAGTATGATCCAGGGAGGAGGCTCACCCCTCCACTTT. Protein sequence: CASSMIQGGGSPLHF.

The chain is built from TRBV3-1 (or the pseudogene TRBV3-2) and TRBJ2-7; possibly TRBD2 for D (6 bases). The CDR3 loop spans 15 amino acids. V lost 0 bases and J lost 2, with 11 bases in between. CDR1 and CDR2 (germline): LGHDT, YNNKEL (reference sequence). CDR3 coding DNA: TGTGCCAGCAGCCAAGATACACTAGCAACCTACGAGCAGTACTTC. It translates to CASSQDTLATYEQYF.

CDR3 loop: CASSAEGIFFLHF. CDR3 DNA sequence: TGTGCCAGCTCGGCGGAGGGAATTTTTTTCCTCCACTTT. This chain links TRBV6-5 with TRBJ1-6, with D unclear. Germline V CDR1 and CDR2: MNHEY, SVGAGI. V shed 8 bases and J shed 15 bases, with 20 bases lying between them. CDR3 length equals 13 residues.

The gene calls are TRBV6-4 and TRBJ1-2, with D tentatively TRBD1 (6 bases). The germline V gene has CDR1 MRHNA and CDR2 SNTAGT. The CDR3 loop spans 12 amino acids. Trimming left V 7 bases short and J 8 bases short, with 14 bases between. CDR3 nucleotide sequence: TGTGCCAGCAAGAGGGGGGGCGCGGGCTACACCTTC. Protein sequence: CASKRGGAGYTF.

The J gene is TRBJ2-7, the V gene TRBV5-4; TRBD1 matches 9 bases. Germline V CDR1 and CDR2: SGHNT, YYREEE (reference sequence). The CDR3 runs 13 residues. With V trimmed by 4 bases and J by 4 bases, 3 bases remained unmatched. CDR3 in amino acids: CASSRGQGYEQYF. In DNA, the CDR3 is TGTGCCAGCAGCCGTGGACAGGGGTACGAGCAGTACTTC.

The rearrangement joins TRBV7-3 to TRBJ1-6, with D tentatively TRBD1 (5 bases). There are 15 residues in the CDR3. Trimming left V 1 base short and J 10 bases short, with 14 bases between. CDR1 and CDR2 (germline): SGHTA, FQGTGA. The CDR3, as DNA: TGTGCCAGCAGCTTAATCGGGGGAGGAAGGTCACCCCTCCACTTT. Protein sequence: CASSLIGGGRSPLHF.

The rearrangement joins TRBV6-5 to TRBJ1-5; 9 nucleotides agree with TRBD1. Looked up from germline, CDR1 is MNHEY and CDR2 is SVGAGI. This CDR3 is 15 amino acids long. Trimming at V came to 4 bases and at J to 5 bases, leaving 6 bases not matched to a gene. CDR3 amino acids: CASSSYDRGDQPQHF. In nucleotides, the CDR3 is TGTGCCAGCAGTTCGTATGACAGGGGGGATCAGCCCCAGCATTTT.

CDR3 sequence: CASSLAPQGANTEAFF. CDR3 sequence (DNA): TGCGCCAGCAGCTTGGCCCCACAGGGGGCGAACACTGAAGCTTTCTTT. V usage is TRBV5-1 and J usage is TRBJ1-1, with 9 bases lining up with TRBD1. The germline gives CDR1 SGHRS, CDR2 YFSETQ. Trimming cost V 0 bases and J 1 base; bases outside gene matches: 4. There are 16 residues in the CDR3.

This clone occurred once. V gene TRBV6-5 combines with J gene TRBJ2-3; 8 positions match TRBD2. The CDR3 sequence is 15 residues long. The germline V gene has CDR1 MNHEY and CDR2 SVGAGI. The V segment lost 7 bases and the J segment 1 base; nucleotides outside the gene matches: 7. In DNA form, the CDR3 reads TGTGCCAGCATAAGCCGGCGGGGGGGCACAGATACGCAGTATTTT. Amino acid sequence: CASISRRGGTDTQYF.

The CDR3 loop reads CASSVGAGLGTEAFF. CDR3 coding DNA: TGTGCCAGCAGCGTTGGGGCCGGTCTGGGAACCGAAGCTTTCTTT. The V and J genes are TRBV9 and TRBJ1-1, with TRBD1 as a possible D gene (5 bases). Germline CDR1 reads SGDLS; CDR2 reads YYNGEE. The V end was cut by 2 bases, the J end by 8 bases, with 19 bases between. The CDR3 covers 15 residues.

The chain links TRBV27 to TRBJ2-7; D is ambiguous. CDR1 is MNHEY and CDR2 is SMNVEV in the germline V gene (reference sequence). This CDR3 region has 14 residues. Trimming shortened V by 5 bases and J by 2 bases, and 13 bases separated the two germline ends. CDR3 coding DNA: TGTGCCAGCAGTCCCCAGGTCGATGCCTACGAGCAGTACTTC. It codes for CASSPQVDAYEQYF.

CDR3 sequence: CASSYPPSPGQDEQYF. CDR3 coding DNA: TGTGCCAGCAGTTACCCCCCTTCCCCGGGACAGGACGAGCAGTACTTC. This sequence joins TRBV6-5 and TRBJ2-7; 8 positions agree with TRBD1. V lost 2 bases, J lost 5 bases, and 11 bases stayed unmatched. Germline V gene sequence: CDR1 MNHEY, CDR2 SVGAGI. The CDR3 sequence is 16 residues long.

V usage is TRBV3-1 (or the pseudogene TRBV3-2) and J usage is TRBJ2-7; TRBD1 aligns across 8 bases. This CDR3 region has 15 residues. CDR1 is LGHDT, CDR2 YNNKEL, per germline (reference sequence). V lost 3 bases to trimming and J lost 4 bases; unmatched junction nucleotides: 8. The CDR3 region is CASSHDLTGDYEQYF. CDR3 nucleotide sequence: TGTGCCAGCAGCCACGATTTGACAGGGGATTACGAGCAGTACTTC.

The gene calls are TRBV5-4 and TRBJ1-1, with D perhaps TRBD1 (5 bases). V lost 4 bases, J lost 0 bases, and 10 bases lay in between. CDR1 and CDR2 (germline): SGHNT, YYREEE (reference sequence). The CDR3 is 14 amino acids. CDR3 region: CASSLWGVNTEAFF. CDR3 nucleotide sequence: TGTGCCAGCAGCCTATGGGGCGTGAACACTGAAGCTTTCTTT.